The 32 T cell receptor beta chains given below trace back to one sample, sequenced in a study of PD-L1 blockade in urothelial cancer. Documented time point: pretreatment peripheral blood. This table comes from immunoSEQ multiplex PCR, and its TCRdb copy is limited to in-frame clones, with some not included. The sample records 60,000 to 70,000 clones, 80% to 85% being singletons. The starting material was PBMCs, obtained around atezolizumab (anti-PD-L1) treatment. Source of these receptors: a man between 65 and 79 years old with urothelial cancer.

The rearrangement links TRBV30 to TRBJ2-3, with 12 bases that match TRBD2. The CDR3 has 16 amino acids. CDR1 and CDR2 (germline): GTSNPN, SVGIG (reference sequence). Losses at the gene ends were 1 base for V and 2 bases for J; bases not matched to a gene: 4. The CDR3 is CAWSAGLAGFTDTQYF. CDR3 bases: TGTGCCTGGAGTGCAGGACTAGCGGGATTCACAGATACGCAGTATTTT.

The V and J genes are TRBV7-9 and TRBJ2-1; a possible D gene is TRBD1 (5 bases). The length of the CDR3 is 16 residues. Germline V lookup: CDR1 SEHNR, CDR2 FQNEAQ (reference sequence). Trimming shortened V by 5 bases and J by 4 bases, and 18 bases separated the two germline ends. The CDR3 DNA reads as TGTGCCAGCAGCGAAAGGGGCCCCCCCATTTACAATGAGCAGTTCTTC. Translation: CASSERGPPIYNEQFF.

The chain couples TRBV5-1 to TRBJ1-1; weak D call: TRBD1 (6 bases). Trimming pared 0 bases from V and 3 bases from J, leaving 12 bases between. Germline CDR1 and CDR2: SGHRS and YFSETQ. This CDR3 comprises 15 residues. CDR3 in amino acids: CASSLDRVGHTEAFF. The CDR3 DNA reads as TGCGCCAGCAGCTTGGACAGGGTTGGTCACACTGAAGCTTTCTTT.

This sequence joins TRBV5-1 and TRBJ1-2; D is unclear. This CDR3 comprises 15 residues. Looked up from germline, CDR1 is SGHRS and CDR2 is YFSETQ. The germline V and J ends were trimmed by 0 bases and 4 bases, with 13 bases remaining between them. The CDR3 loop is CASSLAGVQLYGYTF. CDR3 coding DNA: TGCGCCAGCAGCTTGGCCGGGGTTCAACTCTATGGCTACACCTTC.

The genes are TRBV5-6 and TRBJ2-2; TRBD2 is a possible D gene (5 bases). V dropped 6 bases and J dropped 3 bases, with 15 bases sitting between them. From germline, CDR1 is SGHDT and CDR2 YYEEEE. This CDR3 is built from 15 residues. The CDR3 protein is CASNSRSADTGELFF. CDR3 sequence (DNA): TGTGCCAGCAACTCGAGGTCAGCGGACACCGGGGAGCTGTTTTTT.

The rearrangement uses TRBV15 and TRBJ1-5; D possibly corresponds to TRBD1 (5 bases). V lost 5 bases and J lost 1, with 12 bases in between. Germline V CDR1 and CDR2: LNHNV, YYDKDF (reference sequence). The CDR3 extends over 15 amino acids. The CDR3 nucleotides read TGTGCCACCAGCGGACCGGGGGGGAGCAATCAGCCCCAGCATTTT. Translated, it gives CATSGPGGSNQPQHF.

This clone is labeled as medium-sized. The chain combines TRBV10-3 with TRBJ2-7; D is perhaps TRBD2 (6 bases). V lost 4 bases, J lost 1 base, and 20 bases lay in between. The germline gives CDR1 ENHRY, CDR2 SYGVKD. The CDR3 is 17 residues long. The CDR3 region is CAISGENPGLSSYEQYF. In nucleotides, the CDR3 is TGTGCCATCAGTGGTGAAAATCCGGGACTGAGTTCCTACGAGCAGTACTTC.

CDR3 loop: CASSTLGGRLLYGYTF. The CDR3 DNA sequence: TGTGCCAGTAGTACCCTTGGAGGGAGACTACTCTATGGCTACACCTTC. V usage is TRBV19 and J usage is TRBJ1-2; D remains unclear. The germline gives CDR1 LNHDA, CDR2 SQIVND (reference sequence). The CDR3 has 16 amino acids. V was cut by 4 bases and J by 4 bases, with 19 bases left in between.

The chain has TRBV27 and TRBJ2-7; TRBD2 matches 13 bases. The CDR3 has 14 residues. With V trimmed by 6 bases and J by 3 bases, 2 bases remained unmatched. CDR1 is MNHEY, CDR2 SMNVEV, per germline (reference sequence). CDR3 sequence: CASSGLAGVYEQYF. For the CDR3, the DNA is TGTGCCAGCAGCGGACTAGCGGGAGTCTACGAGCAGTACTTC.

The rearrangement links TRBV7-9 to TRBJ2-4; the match to TRBD1 covers 11 bases. Germline CDR1 and CDR2: SEHNR and FQNEAQ (reference sequence). Trimming cost V 5 bases and J 7 bases; bases outside gene matches: 4. This CDR3 comprises 14 residues. CDR3 nucleotides: TGTGCCAGCAGCCCCGGGGACAGGGGGAACATTCAGTACTTC. This sequence encodes CASSPGDRGNIQYF.

The gene calls are TRBV5-5 and TRBJ2-1; 8 nucleotides agree with TRBD1. V shed 4 bases, J shed 6 bases, and the junction held 9 bases outside the gene matches. Germline CDR1 and CDR2: SGHKS and YYEKEE (reference sequence). The CDR3 consists of 15 residues. The CDR3 loop is CASSAGQGLTNEQFF. The CDR3 DNA is TGTGCCAGCAGCGCTGGACAGGGCTTAACCAATGAGCAGTTCTTC.

The V and J genes are TRBV19 and TRBJ2-1, with 8 bases matching TRBD2. Germline V gene lookup returns CDR1 LNHDA and CDR2 SQIVND (reference sequence). V dropped 1 base and J dropped 3; count of bases not matched to a gene: 5. The CDR3 consists of 16 residues. In DNA form, the CDR3 reads TGTGCCAGTAGTATAGTTTCGGGAGGGAACTACAATGAGCAGTTCTTC. This encodes CASSIVSGGNYNEQFF. The variable domain in full, with the rest retrieved from reference TRBV19 and TRBJ2-1, is DGGITQSPKYLFRKEGQNVTLSCEQNLNHDAMYWYRQDPGQGLRLIYYSQIVNDFQKGDIAEGYSVSREKKESFPLTVTSAQKNPTAFYLCASSIVSGGNYNEQFFGPGTRLTVL.

This clone was recorded a few times. The J gene is TRBJ2-4, the V gene TRBV5-4; TRBD2 matches at 8 bases. This CDR3 spans 14 amino acids. Germline CDR1 reads SGHNT; CDR2 reads YYREEE (reference sequence). J was trimmed by 8 bases and V by 2 bases; bases with no gene match: 6. CDR3 amino acids: CASSFREGPDIQYF. In DNA form, the CDR3 reads TGTGCCAGCAGCTTTCGGGAGGGCCCTGACATTCAGTACTTC.

This chain's CDR3 is CATGGQGPYEQYF. DNA of the CDR3: TGTGCTACCGGAGGACAGGGGCCATACGAGCAGTACTTC. The chain uses TRBV12-5 and TRBJ2-7; TRBD1 matches at 9 bases. This CDR3 comprises 13 residues. Germline CDR1 LGHNT, CDR2 FRNRAP. Trimming at V came to 10 bases and at J to 4 bases, leaving 8 bases not matched to a gene.

CDR3 sequence: CASSQPQGSSYEQYF. The DNA for the CDR3 is TGCGCCAGCAGCCAACCTCAGGGGAGCTCCTACGAGCAGTACTTC. This chain uses TRBV4-1 with TRBJ2-7, with D possibly TRBD1 on 6 matching bases. Germline V gene sequence: CDR1 MGHRA, CDR2 YSYEKL. The CDR3 has 15 residues. V was shortened by 2 bases and J by 0 bases, with 11 bases between the two germline ends.

The chain's CDR3 is CASSLFGAGDQHF. In nucleotides, the CDR3 is TGTGCCAGCAGTTTATTCGGAGCCGGGGATCAGCATTTT. V and J are TRBV28 and TRBJ1-5, with D hard to call. Trimming took off 1 base at V and 13 bases at J, with 14 bases between the two ends. Germline CDR1 reads MDHEN; CDR2 reads SYDVKM. The CDR3 loop spans 13 amino acids.

The gene calls are TRBV7-8 and TRBJ2-1; 9 bases map to TRBD2. Trimming removed 1 base from V and 4 bases from J; junction bases left unmatched: 8. The CDR3 has 17 amino acids. Germline assignment: CDR1 SGHVS and CDR2 FQNEAQ. The CDR3 reads CASSLGGGRAHYNEQFF. The CDR3 DNA is TGTGCCAGCAGCTTAGGAGGCGGGAGGGCCCATTACAATGAGCAGTTCTTC. The full variable domain, with the rest looked up from reference TRBV7-8 and TRBJ2-1, is GAGVSQSPRYKVAKRGQDVALRCDPISGHVSLFWYQQALGQGPEFLTYFQNEAQLDKSGLPSDRFFAERPEGSVSTLKIQRTQQEDSAVYLCASSLGGGRAHYNEQFFGPGTRLTVL.

The chain links TRBV7-7 to TRBJ1-1; D not certain. The germline V gene has CDR1 SSHAT and CDR2 FNYEAQ (reference sequence). The CDR3 runs to 13 residues. The CDR3 here is CASSLGENTEAFF. DNA for the CDR3: TGTGCTAGCTCCTTAGGAGAGAACACTGAAGCTTTCTTT.

The gene calls are TRBV29-1 and TRBJ2-2; D perhaps matches TRBD2 (5 bases). The CDR3 loop spans 12 amino acids. Germline CDR1 SQVTM, CDR2 ANQGSEA. V lost 7 bases and J 5 bases, leaving 11 bases between the germline ends. For the CDR3, the DNA is TGCAGCGCTACGACTACTACCGGGGAGCTGTTTTTT. It translates to CSATTTTGELFF.

J is TRBJ1-1 and V is TRBV19, with D tentatively TRBD1 (5 bases). From germline, CDR1 is LNHDA and CDR2 SQIVND (reference sequence). Trimming pared 6 bases from V and 1 base from J, leaving 9 bases between. This CDR3 comprises 13 residues. CDR3 DNA: TGTGCCAGTAGGGTTACAGGGAACACTGAAGCTTTCTTT. Translated: CASRVTGNTEAFF.

The CDR3 reads CASSLTSGRRETQYF. In nucleotides, the CDR3 is TGCGCCAGCAGCTTAACTAGCGGGAGGCGAGAGACCCAGTACTTC. This chain joins TRBV5-1 and TRBJ2-5; 12 bases are a match to TRBD2. CDR3 size: 15 residues. J lost 4 bases, V lost 2 bases, and 3 bases had no gene match. Germline V lookup: CDR1 SGHRS, CDR2 YFSETQ.

This clone appeared a few times. The CDR3 spells CASSGQGVVWDNEQFF. The CDR3 bases are TGTGCCAGCAGCGGACAGGGGGTGGTATGGGACAATGAGCAGTTCTTC. This chain connects TRBV7-9 to TRBJ2-1; the match to TRBD1 covers 10 bases. Germline CDR1 SEHNR, CDR2 FQNEAQ (reference sequence). V dropped 5 bases and J dropped 5; count of bases not matched to a gene: 9. This CDR3 has 16 amino acids.

J is TRBJ2-1 and V is TRBV19, with 7 nucleotides matching TRBD1. There are 17 residues in the CDR3. The trim removed 6 bases at V and 1 base at J, leaving 12 bases unmatched. Germline values: CDR1 LNHDA, CDR2 SQIVND (reference sequence). The CDR3 reads CASSRSRDRHSYNEQFF. CDR3 in DNA: TGTGCCAGTAGCAGAAGCCGGGACAGACATTCCTACAATGAGCAGTTCTTC.

The gene calls are TRBV30 and TRBJ2-1; TRBD2 agrees at 7 bases. The V and J ends lost 0 bases and 4 bases, in that order; junction bases with no gene match: 12. This CDR3 comprises 17 residues. Per the germline V gene, CDR1 is GTSNPN and CDR2 is SVGIG (reference sequence). The CDR3 loop is CAWSVGLDIRGYNEQFF. Here the CDR3 DNA reads TGTGCCTGGAGTGTAGGACTAGACATAAGAGGGTACAATGAGCAGTTCTTC.

This chain connects TRBV30 to TRBJ2-1, with 14 bases identical to TRBD2. The length of the CDR3 is 14 residues. The germline V gene has CDR1 GTSNPN and CDR2 SVGIG (reference sequence). The V segment lost 0 bases and the J segment 12 bases; nucleotides outside the gene matches: 4. CDR3 protein: CAWSVGLAGGLQFF. The CDR3 DNA is TGTGCCTGGAGTGTAGGACTAGCGGGAGGCTTGCAGTTCTTC.

This chain links TRBV5-4 with TRBJ1-4; weak D call: TRBD1 (6 bases). This CDR3 has 14 residues. Germline assignment: CDR1 SGHNT and CDR2 YYREEE (reference sequence). V dropped 4 bases and J dropped 2 bases, with 9 bases sitting between them. In DNA, the CDR3 is TGTGCCAGCAGCAGCGGACAGACTAATGAAAAACTGTTTTTT. Translated: CASSSGQTNEKLFF.

In DNA, the CDR3 is TGTGCCAGCAGCTTGGCGGGAGTACGTACCGGGGAGCTGTTTTTT. Its protein product is CASSLAGVRTGELFF. V gene TRBV11-2 combines with J gene TRBJ2-2, with 7 bases aligning to TRBD2. The CDR3 contains 15 residues. Trimming at V came to 3 bases and at J to 5 bases, leaving 6 bases not matched to a gene. Germline CDR1 SGHAT, CDR2 FQNNGV.

V is TRBV6-1 and J is TRBJ2-5, with D possibly matching TRBD2 (6 bases). V was clipped by 7 bases and J by 2 bases, with 11 bases between them. Germline CDR1 MNHNS, CDR2 SASEGT. The CDR3 spans 13 residues. The CDR3 loop reads CASTKGLQETQYF. In DNA, the CDR3 is TGTGCCAGCACGAAGGGACTTCAAGAGACCCAGTACTTC.

Many counts were recorded for this clone. This chain connects TRBV5-1 to TRBJ1-1; TRBD1 matches at 7 bases. The ends lost 3 bases at V and 3 bases at J; junction bases unmatched: 5. CDR1 and CDR2 (germline): SGHRS, YFSETQ. The CDR3 consists of 14 residues. The CDR3 protein is CASSWGQGDTEAFF. CDR3 nucleotides: TGCGCCAGCAGCTGGGGCCAGGGGGACACTGAAGCTTTCTTT.

This chain connects TRBV5-4 to TRBJ2-7; D perhaps matches TRBD1 (6 bases). V shed 2 bases and J shed 2 bases, with 8 bases lying between them. The CDR3 covers 13 residues. Germline loops: CDR1 SGHNT, CDR2 YYREEE (reference sequence). DNA of the CDR3: TGTGCCAGCAGCTTTAACAGGGCCTACGAGCAGTACTTC. It specifies CASSFNRAYEQYF.

The J gene is TRBJ2-1, the V gene TRBV19; 9 positions match TRBD2. V gave up 5 bases and J gave up 6 bases; unmatched junction bases: 5. This CDR3 is built from 14 residues. CDR1 and CDR2 from the germline V gene are LNHDA and SQIVND (reference sequence). In nucleotides, the CDR3 is TGTGCCAGTAGTCCGGGACTAGCTTTCAATGAGCAGTTCTTC. It is translated as CASSPGLAFNEQFF.

The chain has TRBV9 and TRBJ2-2; 7 bases fit TRBD2. V lost 2 bases and J lost 6; bases outside the gene matches: 7. Germline CDR1 and CDR2: SGDLS and YYNGEE. This CDR3 is built from 15 residues. The CDR3 DNA is TGTGCCAGCAGCGTTGGCGGGAGTGTTGCCGGGGAGCTGTTTTTT. Its protein is CASSVGGSVAGELFF.